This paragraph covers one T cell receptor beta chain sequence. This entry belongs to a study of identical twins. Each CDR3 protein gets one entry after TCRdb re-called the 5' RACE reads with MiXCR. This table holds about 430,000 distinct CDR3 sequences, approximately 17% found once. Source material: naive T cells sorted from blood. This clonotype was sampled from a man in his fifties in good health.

The CDR3 reads CASSLAPGSRYEQYF. The DNA for the CDR3 is TGTGCCAGCAGCTTAGCTCCGGGGTCTAGGTACGAGCAGTACTTC. J is TRBJ2-7 and V is TRBV11-2, with D perhaps matching TRBD2 (5 bases). This CDR3 is built from 15 residues. With 1 base removed from V and 4 bases from J, the gap between germline ends came to 14 bases. CDR1 is SGHAT, CDR2 FQNNGV, per germline.